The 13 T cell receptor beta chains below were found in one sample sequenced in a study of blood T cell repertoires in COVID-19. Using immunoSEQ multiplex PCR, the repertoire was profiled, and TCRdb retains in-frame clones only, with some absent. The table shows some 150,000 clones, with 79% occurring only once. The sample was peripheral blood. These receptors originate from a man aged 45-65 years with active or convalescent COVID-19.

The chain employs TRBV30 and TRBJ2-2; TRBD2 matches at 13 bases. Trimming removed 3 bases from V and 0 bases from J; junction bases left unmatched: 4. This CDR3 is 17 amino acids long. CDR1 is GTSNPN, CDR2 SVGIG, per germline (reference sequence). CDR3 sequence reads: CAWSLLAGGPNTGELFF. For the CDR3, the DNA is TGTGCCTGGAGCCTACTAGCGGGAGGGCCGAACACCGGGGAGCTGTTTTTT.

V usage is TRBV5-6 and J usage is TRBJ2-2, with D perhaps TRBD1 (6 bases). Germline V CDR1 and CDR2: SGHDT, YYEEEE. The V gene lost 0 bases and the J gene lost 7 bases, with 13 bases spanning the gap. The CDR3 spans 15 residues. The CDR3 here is CASSLDNREVGELFF. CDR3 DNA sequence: TGTGCCAGCAGCTTGGATAACAGGGAAGTCGGGGAGCTGTTTTTT.

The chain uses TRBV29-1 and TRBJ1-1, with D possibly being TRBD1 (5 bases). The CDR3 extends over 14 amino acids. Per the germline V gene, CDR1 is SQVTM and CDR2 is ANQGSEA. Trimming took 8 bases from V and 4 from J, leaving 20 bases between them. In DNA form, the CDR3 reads TGCAGCTCGTCATTCGGGGGGGTGGGCACTGAAGCTTTCTTT. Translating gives CSSSFGGVGTEAFF.

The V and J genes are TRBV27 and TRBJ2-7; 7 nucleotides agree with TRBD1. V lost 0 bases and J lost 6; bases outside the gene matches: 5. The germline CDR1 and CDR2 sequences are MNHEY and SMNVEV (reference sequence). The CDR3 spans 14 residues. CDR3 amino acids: CASSLSVGQREQYF. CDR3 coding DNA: TGTGCCAGCAGTTTATCCGTGGGACAGCGCGAGCAGTACTTC.

CDR3 DNA sequence: TGTGCCAGCAGCTCCTCAGGACTACTAGAGTTAGGAACTGAAGCTTTCTTT. The encoded protein is CASSSSGLLELGTEAFF. The chain is built from TRBV27 and TRBJ1-1; D gene uncertain. The length of the CDR3 is 17 residues. CDR1 and CDR2 (germline): MNHEY, SMNVEV (reference sequence). Trimming left V 6 bases short and J 5 bases short, with 25 bases between.

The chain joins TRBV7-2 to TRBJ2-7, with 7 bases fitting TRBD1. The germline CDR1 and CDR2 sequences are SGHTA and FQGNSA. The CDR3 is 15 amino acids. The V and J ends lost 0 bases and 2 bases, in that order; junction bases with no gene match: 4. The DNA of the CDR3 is TGTGCCAGCAGCTTAGCGGGACAGCTCACCTACGAGCAGTACTTC. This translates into CASSLAGQLTYEQYF.

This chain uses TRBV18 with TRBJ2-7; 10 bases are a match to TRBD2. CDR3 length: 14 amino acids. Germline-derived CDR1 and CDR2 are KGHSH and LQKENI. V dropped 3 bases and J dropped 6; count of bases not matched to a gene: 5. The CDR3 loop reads CASSPSSGSSEQYF. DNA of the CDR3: TGTGCCAGCTCACCTTCTAGCGGGAGTAGCGAGCAGTACTTC.

CDR3 region: CASSPRRSDTQYF. The DNA for the CDR3 is TGTGCCAGCAGCCCCCGCCGGTCAGATACGCAGTATTTT. The V gene is TRBV6-4, the J gene TRBJ2-3; D is ambiguous. The CDR3 runs 13 residues. With 6 bases removed from V and 4 bases from J, the gap between germline ends came to 11 bases. The germline CDR1 and CDR2 sequences are MRHNA and SNTAGT.

CDR3 coding DNA: TGTGCCAGTAGTATGAGGCTAGCGGAAGGTTTAGAGACCCAGTACTTC. Its protein product is CASSMRLAEGLETQYF. J is TRBJ2-5 and V is TRBV19, with 7 bases aligning to TRBD2. Germline-derived CDR1 and CDR2 are LNHDA and SQIVND (reference sequence). The CDR3 has 16 residues. V gave up 3 bases and J gave up 4 bases; unmatched junction bases: 11. Full variable domain (rest looked up from reference TRBV19 and TRBJ2-5): DGGITQSPKYLFRKEGQNVTLSCEQNLNHDAMYWYRQDPGQGLRLIYYSQIVNDFQKGDIAEGYSVSREKKESFPLTVTSAQKNPTAFYLCASSMRLAEGLETQYFGPGTRLLVL.

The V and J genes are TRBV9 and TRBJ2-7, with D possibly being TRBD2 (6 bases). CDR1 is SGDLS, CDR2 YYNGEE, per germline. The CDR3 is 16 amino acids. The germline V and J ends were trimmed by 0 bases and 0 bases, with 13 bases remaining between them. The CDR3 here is CASSVGASVSSYEQYF. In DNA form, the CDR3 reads TGTGCCAGCAGCGTAGGGGCTAGCGTGAGCTCCTACGAGCAGTACTTC.

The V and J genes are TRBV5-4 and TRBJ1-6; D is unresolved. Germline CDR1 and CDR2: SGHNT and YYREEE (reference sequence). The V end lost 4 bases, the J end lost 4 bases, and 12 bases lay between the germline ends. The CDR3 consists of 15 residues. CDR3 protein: CASSPYGYYNSPLHF. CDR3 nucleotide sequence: TGTGCCAGCAGCCCATACGGGTATTATAATTCACCCCTCCACTTT.

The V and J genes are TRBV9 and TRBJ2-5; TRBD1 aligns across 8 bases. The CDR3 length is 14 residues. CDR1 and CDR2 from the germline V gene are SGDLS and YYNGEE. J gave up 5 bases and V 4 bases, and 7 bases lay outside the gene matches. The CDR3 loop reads CASSTSRGRETQYF. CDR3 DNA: TGTGCCAGCAGCACATCCAGGGGGCGGGAGACCCAGTACTTC.

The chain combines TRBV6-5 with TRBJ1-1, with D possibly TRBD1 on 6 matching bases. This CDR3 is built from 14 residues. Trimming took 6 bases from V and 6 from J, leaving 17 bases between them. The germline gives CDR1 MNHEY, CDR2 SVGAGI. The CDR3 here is CASSSQGDGSEAFF. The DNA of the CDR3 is TGTGCCAGCAGCTCACAGGGTGATGGGTCTGAAGCTTTCTTT.